This section outlines one T cell receptor beta chain sequence together with its context. The table came from immunoSEQ multiplex PCR; TCRdb's copy has only in-frame clones and leaves some out. The sample consists of about 140,000 clones, about three quarters of them appearing once. The source of the sample is a study of blood T cell repertoires in COVID-19. For the study at large: Sample material is recorded as cDNA or gDNA derived from T cells, B-cell-depleted T cells, or PBMCs.

The clonotype was recovered from a woman aged 80 or over with active or convalescent COVID-19. The sequencing sample was made of peripheral blood.

CDR3 coding DNA: TGTGCCAGCAGCCCCGGCGGGAAAGGGCGGTTCTTC. Its translation: CASSPGGKGRFF. The chain carries TRBV2 and TRBJ2-1, with D maybe TRBD2 (6 bases). This CDR3 contains 12 residues. Trimming cost V 6 bases and J 15 bases, with 18 bases left between them. CDR1 is SNHLY, CDR2 FYNNEI, per germline.